This entry describes one TCR beta chain. The data originate from a study of OX40 agonist ivuxolimab in advanced cancers. TCRdb's table, derived via immunoSEQ multiplex PCR, lists solely in-frame clones and lacks some. The sample records about 58,000 clones, over 75% being singletons. The sequence was obtained from an adult with an advanced solid tumor such as melanoma, head and neck, liver or kidney cancer. Material: CD4+ or CD8+ T cells sorted from blood, obtained in a trial of the OX40 agonist ivuxolimab.

The CDR3 sequence: CAWTLAGPHYF. Written as DNA, the CDR3 is TGTGCCTGGACCCTAGCGGGGCCCCATTATTTT. This chain connects TRBV30 to TRBJ2-3; 9 bases fit TRBD2. The germline V gene encodes CDR1 GTSNPN and CDR2 SVGIG (reference sequence). Losses at the gene ends were 4 bases for V and 15 bases for J; bases not matched to a gene: 8. The CDR3 has 11 residues.